Below, 7 T cell receptor beta chains from the same sample are listed, as sequenced in a study of early T cells in non-severe SARS-CoV-2 infection. MiXCR, applied by TCRdb to the 5' RACE reads, yields one record per CDR3 protein. The table records about 20,000 distinct CDR3 sequences, around 3.5% of them present only once. What was sequenced was whole blood. These TCRs come from an adult who was a healthcare worker with PCR-confirmed SARS-CoV-2 infection or an uninfected control (not recorded which).

This clonotype was counted many times. The CDR3 sequence: CASRKELAETDTQYF. CDR3 sequence (DNA): TGTGCCAGCAGAAAAGAACTAGCGGAAACAGATACGCAGTATTTT. The chain uses TRBV12-3 or TRBV12-4 and TRBJ2-3, with 8 bases identical to TRBD2. The CDR3 consists of 15 residues. V was pared by 6 bases and J by 3 bases, with 8 bases of the junction left unmatched.

In its sample, this clonotype was seen many times. The chain combines TRBV3-1 with TRBJ1-2; unclear D gene. Germline V CDR1 and CDR2: LGHDT, YNNKEL (reference sequence). The V end lost 0 bases, the J end lost 0 bases, and 5 bases lay between the germline ends. This CDR3 region has 14 residues. In DNA, the CDR3 is TGTGCCAGCAGCCAAGATGGTCCTAACTATGGCTACACCTTC. It is translated as CASSQDGPNYGYTF.

The genes are TRBV7-3 and TRBJ2-6; possibly TRBD1 or TRBD2 for D (5 bases each). CDR3 length: 15 amino acids. V gave up 4 bases and J gave up 7 bases, with 14 bases separating them. Germline V gene lookup returns CDR1 SGHTA and CDR2 FQGTGA. In DNA form, the CDR3 reads TGTGCCAGCAGCTCAACTCAGGGAGTTGCCAACGTCCTGACTTTC. This encodes CASSSTQGVANVLTF.

This clonotype was picked up many times. The chain carries TRBV5-1 and TRBJ2-1, with no clear D. This CDR3 is built from 15 residues. The V end lost 3 bases, the J end lost 6 bases, and 16 bases lay between the germline ends. CDR1 and CDR2 from the germline V gene are SGHRS and YFSETQ. The CDR3 is CASSSSVSQVNEQFF. CDR3 sequence (DNA): TGCGCCAGCAGCTCCTCGGTCTCCCAGGTCAATGAGCAGTTCTTC.

This clonotype was detected ten times or more. The rearrangement links TRBV19 to TRBJ2-7; D unresolved. Trimming removed 9 bases from V and 1 base from J, with 10 bases in between. This CDR3 region has 12 residues. Germline values: CDR1 LNHDA, CDR2 SQIVND (reference sequence). The CDR3 sequence: CASQGPSYEQYF. Here the CDR3 DNA reads TGTGCCAGCCAAGGTCCTTCCTACGAGCAGTACTTC.

This clonotype was found many times. The V call is TRBV10-3, the J call TRBJ2-7; TRBD1 is a possible D gene (5 bases). The CDR3 totals 13 residues. The V gene lost 2 bases and the J gene lost 3 bases, with 8 bases spanning the gap. Germline values: CDR1 ENHRY, CDR2 SYGVKD. The CDR3 sequence is CAISEGASYEQYF. The CDR3 DNA reads TGTGCCATCAGTGAGGGGGCTAGCTACGAGCAGTACTTC.

This clonotype came up many times. The CDR3 region is CASSLSRGPYEQYF. As DNA, the CDR3 is TGCGCCAGCAGCCTTTCCCGGGGGCCCTACGAGCAGTACTTC. V and J are TRBV4-3 and TRBJ2-7, with D perhaps being TRBD1 or TRBD2 (6 bases each). CDR1 is LGHNA, CDR2 YSLEER, per germline. The CDR3 length is 14 residues. The ends were cut back, 4 bases at V and 2 bases at J, with 12 bases in the middle.